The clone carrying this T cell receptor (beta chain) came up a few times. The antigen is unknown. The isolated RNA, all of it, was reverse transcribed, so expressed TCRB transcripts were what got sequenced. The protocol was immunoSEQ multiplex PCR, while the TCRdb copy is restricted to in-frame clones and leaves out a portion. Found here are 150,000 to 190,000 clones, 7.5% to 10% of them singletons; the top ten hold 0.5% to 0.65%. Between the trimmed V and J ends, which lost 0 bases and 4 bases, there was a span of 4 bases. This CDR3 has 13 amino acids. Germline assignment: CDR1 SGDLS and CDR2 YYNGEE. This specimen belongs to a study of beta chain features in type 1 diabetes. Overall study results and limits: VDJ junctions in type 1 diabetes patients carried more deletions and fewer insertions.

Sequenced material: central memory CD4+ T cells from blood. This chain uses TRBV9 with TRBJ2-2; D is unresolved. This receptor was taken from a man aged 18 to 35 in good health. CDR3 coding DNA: TGTGCCAGCAGCGTAGCGGTCACCGGGGAGCTGTTTTTT. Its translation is CASSVAVTGELFF.